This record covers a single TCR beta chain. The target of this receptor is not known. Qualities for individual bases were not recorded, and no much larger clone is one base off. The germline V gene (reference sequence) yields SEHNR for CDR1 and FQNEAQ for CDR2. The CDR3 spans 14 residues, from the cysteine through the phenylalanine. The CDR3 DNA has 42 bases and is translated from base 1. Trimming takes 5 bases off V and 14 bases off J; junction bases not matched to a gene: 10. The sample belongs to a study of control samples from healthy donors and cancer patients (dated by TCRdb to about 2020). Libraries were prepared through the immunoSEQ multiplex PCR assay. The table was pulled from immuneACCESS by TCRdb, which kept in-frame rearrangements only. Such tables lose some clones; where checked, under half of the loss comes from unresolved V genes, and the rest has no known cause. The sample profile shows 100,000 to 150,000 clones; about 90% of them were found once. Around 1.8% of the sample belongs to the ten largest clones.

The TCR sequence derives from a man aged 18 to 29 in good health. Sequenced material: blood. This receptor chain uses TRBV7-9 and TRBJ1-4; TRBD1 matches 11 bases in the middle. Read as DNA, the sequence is TGTGCCAGCAGCGTGGGACAGGGGGGAGATGGTCTGTTTTTT. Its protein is CASSVGQGGDGLFF.